This T cell receptor (beta chain) emerged from a study of cytomegalovirus exposure and HLA in healthy donors. The CDR3 runs 15 residues. Germline CDR1 reads SGHVS; CDR2 reads FQNEAQ. V was pared by 1 base and J by 4 bases, with 13 bases between. Vbeta (60) and Jbeta (13) primers were used in the PCR. Assay: immunoSEQ multiplex PCR; the TCRdb copy retains only in-frame clones and omits some. Altogether 100,000 to 150,000 clones are present, less than 85% being singletons, with the ten largest covering about 20%. This rearrangement joins TRBV7-8 to TRBJ1-1; D not certain. Sequencing was carried out using PBMCs. This TCR was recovered from a man younger than 30 in good health and CMV-seropositive. The CDR3 protein is CASSLGERFSTEAFF. The CDR3 DNA reads as TGTGCCAGCAGCTTAGGGGAGAGGTTTAGCACTGAAGCTTTCTTT.